A selection of T cell receptor beta chains follows, all from one sample in a study of blood T cell repertoires in COVID-19. Here immunoSEQ multiplex PCR was the method, and the copy in TCRdb shows in-frame clones only, minus some. The table has a few hundred thousand clones, 80% to 90% seen once. The sample was peripheral blood. Receptor source: a woman between 45 and 65 years old with acute or convalescent COVID-19. The CDR3 runs from the conserved cysteine through the conserved F or W. A D gene is named only where the DNA matches it firmly. Some rows have no size entry. The others give once, few or many, or a class for an expanded clone.

V	J	size	length	D	DNA	CDR3
TRBV2	TRBJ1-2	.	13	TRBD1	TGTGCCGGCCAAAGACAGGGCTCAAATGGCTACACCTTC	CAGQRQGSNGYTF
TRBV7-9	TRBJ1-4	once	14	TRBD1	TGTGCCAGCAGCGGGGACAGGGAGAGTGAAAAACTGTTTTTT	CASSGDRESEKLFF
TRBV18	TRBJ2-1	.	13	.	TGTGCCAGCTCACGCGGGACGGGCAATGAGCAGTTCTTC	CASSRGTGNEQFF
TRBV2	TRBJ2-2	.	15	.	TGTGCCAGCAGTGGGGTCGGCGGTAATGCCGGGGAGCTGTTTTTT	CASSGVGGNAGELFF
TRBV5-1	TRBJ2-3	.	16	TRBD2	TGCGCCAGCAGCTTGGCGACTAGCGGGAGGAAAGATACGCAGTATTTT	CASSLATSGRKDTQYF
TRBV9	TRBJ2-1	.	16	.	TGTGCCAGCAGCGTAGCTTCCCTAGCTTGGTACAATGAGCAGTTCTTC	CASSVASLAWYNEQFF
TRBV5-4	TRBJ2-7	.	17	TRBD1	TGTGCCAGCAGCTTGGCTGGACGACAGGGGCCCTCCTACGAGCAGTACTTC	CASSLAGRQGPSYEQYF
TRBV6-5	TRBJ2-5	few	13	TRBD1	TGTGCCAGCGGCCGGGACAGGGAGGGGGACCAGTACTTC	CASGRDREGDQYF
TRBV29-1	TRBJ1-4	few	13	TRBD1	TGCAGCGTAATACAGGGGCTAGGGGAAAAACTGTTTTTT	CSVIQGLGEKLFF
TRBV4-3	TRBJ1-2	.	15	.	TGCGCCAGCAGCCAAGAAACCGGAGTAAACTATGGCTACACCTTC	CASSQETGVNYGYTF
TRBV7-2	TRBJ1-1	once	15	.	TGTGCCAGCAGCTTAGCCGATCTTAGGAACACTGAAGCTTTCTTT	CASSLADLRNTEAFF
TRBV11-2	TRBJ2-2	.	15	.	TGTGCCAGCAGCTTCGGGACAACGAACACCGGGGAGCTGTTTTTT	CASSFGTTNTGELFF
TRBV5-4	TRBJ2-7	few	15	TRBD1	TGTGCCAGCAGCTTGGGGGGACAGGGGGCGAACGAGCAGTACTTC	CASSLGGQGANEQYF
TRBV18	TRBJ2-7	.	14	.	TGTGCCAGCTCAGTCCAGGGGTCCTCCTACGAGCAGTACTTC	CASSVQGSSYEQYF
TRBV5-4	TRBJ2-3	.	15	.	TGTGCCAGCAGCAACCCAGATGGGCGCTTAGATACGCAGTATTTT	CASSNPDGRLDTQYF
TRBV7-2	TRBJ1-5	once	17	.	TGTGCCAGCAGCCTTAATACAGGGTCAGGGAGCAATCAGCCCCAGCATTTT	CASSLNTGSGSNQPQHF
TRBV3-1/TRBV3-2	TRBJ1-5	.	15	.	TGTGCCAGCAGCCAGGATTCAGGGGGCAATCAGCCCCAGCATTTT	CASSQDSGGNQPQHF
TRBV30	TRBJ2-2	.	14	.	TGTGCCTGGAAACGGGTTCCGAACACCGGGGAGCTGTTTTTT	CAWKRVPNTGELFF
TRBV7-9	TRBJ2-1	.	17	TRBD2	TGTGCCAGCAGCCGGGGACTAGCGGGACTCACCTACAATGAGCAGTTCTTC	CASSRGLAGLTYNEQFF
TRBV24-1	TRBJ2-1	.	14	.	TGTGCCACCAGTGATTCCCTAGCTGGGAATGAGCAGTTCTTC	CATSDSLAGNEQFF
TRBV29-1	TRBJ1-1	.	13	.	TGCAGCGTTGAAAGCCCCAGGGGTGATGAAGCTTTCTTT	CSVESPRGDEAFF
TRBV7-2	TRBJ2-1	.	13	.	TGTGCCAGCAGTCTTGGGGAGGACAATGAGCAGTTCTTC	CASSLGEDNEQFF
TRBV11-2	TRBJ1-2	.	12	.	TGTGCCAGCAGCCCTTTTAACTATGGCTACACCTTC	CASSPFNYGYTF
TRBV18	TRBJ1-2	.	14	.	TGTGCCAGCTCACCGATCGGAGGTGACTATGGCTACACCTTC	CASSPIGGDYGYTF
TRBV27	TRBJ1-2	once	14	TRBD1	TGTGCCAGCGACAGGGGATATACTAACTATGGCTACACCTTC	CASDRGYTNYGYTF
TRBV14	TRBJ2-2	.	17	TRBD2	TGTGCCAGCAGCCAATTTCTAGCGGGGGACTTAACCGGGGAGCTGTTTTTT	CASSQFLAGDLTGELFF
TRBV11-2	TRBJ2-2	.	16	TRBD2	TGTGCCAGCAGCCCGCTAGCGGGAAGATTGGGCGGGGAGCTGTTTTTT	CASSPLAGRLGGELFF
TRBV21-1	TRBJ1-4	few	21	.	TGTGCCGGCGCTACTACGTCTTACGGAGTCGGGCCTAAGGGGGGGGATGAAAAACTGTTTTTT	CAGATTSYGVGPKGGDEKLFF
TRBV3-1/TRBV3-2	TRBJ2-3	.	14	.	TGTGCCAGCAGCCAATACAGTCCCACAGATACGCAGTATTTT	CASSQYSPTDTQYF
TRBV18	TRBJ1-2	.	14	TRBD1	TGTGCCAGCTCTCCACAGGGGGTGGACTATGGCTACACCTTC	CASSPQGVDYGYTF
TRBV30	TRBJ1-1	few	11	.	TGTGCCTGGAAGATCTCCACCAGAGCTTTCTTT	CAWKISTRAFF
TRBV5-4	TRBJ2-1	.	18	TRBD2	TGTGCCAGCAGCTTAGAGACTAGCGGGGGGGCGTACTACAATGAGCAGTTCTTC	CASSLETSGGAYYNEQFF
TRBV5-1	TRBJ2-6	.	14	.	TGCGCCAGCACGGTAGTCTCTGGGGCCAACGTCCTGACTTTC	CASTVVSGANVLTF
TRBV29-1	TRBJ1-2	.	13	TRBD1	TGCAGCGTTGCGGCAGGGGGCAGAAGGGGCTACACCTTC	CSVAAGGRRGYTF
TRBV4-2	TRBJ2-6	once	18	TRBD1	TGTGCCAGCAGCCAAGATGGGACAGGGTCTAGCTGGGCCAACGTCCTGACTTTC	CASSQDGTGSSWANVLTF
TRBV6-5	TRBJ1-2	.	13	.	TGTGCCAGCAGTTACCAGGGGAGCTATGGCTACACCTTC	CASSYQGSYGYTF
TRBV5-4	TRBJ2-7	.	13	.	TGTGCCAGCAGCCAACGAGATTCCGGCGAGCAGTACTTC	CASSQRDSGEQYF
TRBV9	TRBJ1-2	.	14	.	TGTGCCAGCAGCGTAGGGTCCACAGGCTATGGCTACACCTTC	CASSVGSTGYGYTF
TRBV18	TRBJ1-1	.	14	.	TGTGCCAGCTCACCGAAGGGACAGAACACTGAAGCTTTCTTT	CASSPKGQNTEAFF
TRBV9	TRBJ1-1	once	14	TRBD1	TGTGCCAGCAGCGGACAGGGGCGGAACACTGAAGCTTTCTTT	CASSGQGRNTEAFF
TRBV7-2	TRBJ2-7	.	12	.	TGTGCCAGCAGCCCCTCCGGACTAATTGGGTACTTC	CASSPSGLIGYF
TRBV6-4	TRBJ2-3	.	14	.	TGTGCCAGCAGTGATTATCCTAGCACAGATACGCAGTATTTT	CASSDYPSTDTQYF
TRBV20-1	TRBJ2-3	.	18	TRBD1	TGCAGTGCTAGTGGGGACAGGGGTTCTAGCATCTTGACAGATACGCAGTATTTT	CSASGDRGSSILTDTQYF
TRBV4-3	TRBJ1-6	.	14	.	TGCGCCAGCAGCCAAGAGGCGGCAAAAGGACCCCTCCACTTT	CASSQEAAKGPLHF